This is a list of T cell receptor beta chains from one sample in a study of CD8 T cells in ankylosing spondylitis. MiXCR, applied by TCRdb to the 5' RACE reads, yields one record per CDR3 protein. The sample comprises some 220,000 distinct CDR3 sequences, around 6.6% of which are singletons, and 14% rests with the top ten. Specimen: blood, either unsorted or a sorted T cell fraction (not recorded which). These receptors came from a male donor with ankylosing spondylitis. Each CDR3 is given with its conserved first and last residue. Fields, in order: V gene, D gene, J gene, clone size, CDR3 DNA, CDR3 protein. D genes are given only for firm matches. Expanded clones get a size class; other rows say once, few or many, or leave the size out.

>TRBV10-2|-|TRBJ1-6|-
TGCGCCAGCAGTCCGGGACGGGATTCACCCCTCCACTTT
CASSPGRDSPLHF
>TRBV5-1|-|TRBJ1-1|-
TGCGCCAGCAGCGCCTCAGGGGTAGGGGCTGAAGCTTTCTTT
CASSASGVGAEAFF
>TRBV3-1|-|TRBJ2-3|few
TGTGCCAGCAGCCAAGATTCGAGTGGCTCGAGGGGCGCAGATACGCAGTATTTT
CASSQDSSGSRGADTQYF
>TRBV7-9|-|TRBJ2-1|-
TGTGCCAGCAGCCAAGTTGAATCCTACAATGAGCAGTTCTTC
CASSQVESYNEQFF
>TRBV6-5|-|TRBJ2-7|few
TGTGCCAGCAGTTCTACAGGGTGGATTAGCGAGCAGTACTTC
CASSSTGWISEQYF
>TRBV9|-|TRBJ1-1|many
TGTGCCAGCAGCGTTTTACTCGGGGGCACTGAAGCTTTCTTT
CASSVLLGGTEAFF
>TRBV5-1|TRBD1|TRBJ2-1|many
TGCGCCAGCAGGGGACAGGGGGCAAATGAGCAGTTCTTC
CASRGQGANEQFF
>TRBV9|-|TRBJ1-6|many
TGTGCCAGCAGCGTAGGGGGTCTTCTTAATTCACCCCTCCACTTT
CASSVGGLLNSPLHF
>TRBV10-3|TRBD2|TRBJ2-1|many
TGTGCCATCAGTGAGTCGCCCAGCGGGAGGCCCAATGAGCAGTTCTTC
CAISESPSGRPNEQFF
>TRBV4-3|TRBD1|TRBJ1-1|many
TGCGCCAGCAGCCAGGACGGGACAGGGTACACTGAAGCTTTCTTT
CASSQDGTGYTEAFF
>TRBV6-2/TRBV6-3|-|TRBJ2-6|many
TGTGCCAGCAGTTACTCCACTGGGGCCAACGTCCTGACTTTC
CASSYSTGANVLTF
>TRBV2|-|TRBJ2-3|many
TGTGCCAGCAGCGATAGGAGGGCAGATACGCAGTATTTT
CASSDRRADTQYF
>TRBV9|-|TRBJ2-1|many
TGTGCCAGCAGCGCCTTCCGGGGAGCCCTACTCTACAATGAGCAGTTCTTC
CASSAFRGALLYNEQFF
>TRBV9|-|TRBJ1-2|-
TGTTCCAGCAGCGTAGGGGGGAATACTGGGAGCTATGGCTACACCTTC
CSSSVGGNTGSYGYTF
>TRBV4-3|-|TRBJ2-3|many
TGCGCCAGCAGCCAAGCGACGCGTGCCACAGATACGCAGTATTTT
CASSQATRATDTQYF
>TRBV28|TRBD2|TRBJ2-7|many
TGTGCCAGCAGTTTACGGGCGGGAGGGTACGAGCAGTACTTC
CASSLRAGGYEQYF
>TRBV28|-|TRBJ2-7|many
TGTGCCAGCAGTTTCGGCAGGGTTAACGAGCAGTACTTC
CASSFGRVNEQYF
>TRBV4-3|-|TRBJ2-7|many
TGCGCCAGCAGCCGAGGCGACAGCCCACACTCCTACGAGCAGTACTTC
CASSRGDSPHSYEQYF
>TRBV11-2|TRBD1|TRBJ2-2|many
TGTGCCAGCAGCTCACGGACAGGGGGCAGCACCGGGGAGCTGTTTTTT
CASSSRTGGSTGELFF
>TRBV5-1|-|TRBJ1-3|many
TGCGCCAGCTCGATTGGAAACACCATATATTTT
CASSIGNTIYF
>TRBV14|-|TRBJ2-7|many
TGTGCCAGCAGCCAAGCTCATACCAGGGTACTGGGCGAGCAGTACTTC
CASSQAHTRVLGEQYF
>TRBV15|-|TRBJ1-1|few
TGTGCCACCAGCAGAGAAGAGGGTTTGGGCACTGAAGCTTTCTTT
CATSREEGLGTEAFF
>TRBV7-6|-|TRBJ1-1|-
TGTGCCAGCAGCTTAAAGGGGGGAGGAACTGAAGCTTTCTTT
CASSLKGGGTEAFF
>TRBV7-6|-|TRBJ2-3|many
TGTGCCAGCAGCTTAGGAGACAGCAGGACAGATACGCAGTATTTT
CASSLGDSRTDTQYF
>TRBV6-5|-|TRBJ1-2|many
TGTGCCAGTTCGGAGGGTCTTGGCTACACCTTC
CASSEGLGYTF
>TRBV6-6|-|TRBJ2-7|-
TGTGCCAGCACCCCCGACTGGACCTACGAGCAGTACTTC
CASTPDWTYEQYF
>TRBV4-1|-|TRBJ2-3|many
TGCGCCAGCAGCCAAGTTAGGACTCTTGATACGCAGTATTTT
CASSQVRTLDTQYF
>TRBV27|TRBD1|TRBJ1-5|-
TGTGCCAGCAGTCCCTCGACAGGGGAGAGCAATCAGCCCCAGCATTTT
CASSPSTGESNQPQHF
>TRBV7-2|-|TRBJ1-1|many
TGTGCCAGCAGCCTCACAGGGAGGGCTGAAGCTTTCTTT
CASSLTGRAEAFF
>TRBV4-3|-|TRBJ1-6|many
TGCGCCAGCAGCCAATATTACTCCTATAATTCACCCCTCCACTTT
CASSQYYSYNSPLHF
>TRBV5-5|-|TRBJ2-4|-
TGTGCCAGCACCCACCGGGGGGCCAACATTCAGTACTTC
CASTHRGANIQYF
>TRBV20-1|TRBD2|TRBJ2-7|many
TGCAGTGCGAGTAGCGGGCCTACCTACGAGCAGTACTTC
CSASSGPTYEQYF
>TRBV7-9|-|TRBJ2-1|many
TGTGCCAGCAGCCCCGGGCCTCCCGCCCGCAATGAGCAGTTCTTC
CASSPGPPARNEQFF
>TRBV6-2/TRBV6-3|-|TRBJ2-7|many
TGTGCCAGCAGTCCCCCCTGGACCAGGGCCTACGAGCAGTACTTC
CASSPPWTRAYEQYF
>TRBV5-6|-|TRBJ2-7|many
TGTGCCAGCAGCCCGACTAACACCTACGAGCAGTACTTC
CASSPTNTYEQYF
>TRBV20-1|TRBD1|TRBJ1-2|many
TGCAGTGCCAGACCGGGACAGACTTGCACCTTC
CSARPGQTCTF
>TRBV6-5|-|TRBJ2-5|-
TGTGCCAGCAGTTGCTCGGGACAAAAAACGGAGACCCAGTACTTC
CASSCSGQKTETQYF
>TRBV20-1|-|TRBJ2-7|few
TGCAGTGCTCACAGACAGGAAGGCTACGAGCAGTACTTC
CSAHRQEGYEQYF
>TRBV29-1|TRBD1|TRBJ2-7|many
TGCAGCGTTGAAGCAGTACAGGGGGTTCACTACGAGCAGTACTTC
CSVEAVQGVHYEQYF
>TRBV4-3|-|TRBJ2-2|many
TGCGCCAGCAGCCAAGATCTTCCAGGAGAGGGATTTAACACCGGGGAGCTGTTTTTT
CASSQDLPGEGFNTGELFF
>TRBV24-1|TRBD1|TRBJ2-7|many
TGTGCCACCAGTGAGACAGGGGGTGGAAACGAGCAGTACTTC
CATSETGGGNEQYF